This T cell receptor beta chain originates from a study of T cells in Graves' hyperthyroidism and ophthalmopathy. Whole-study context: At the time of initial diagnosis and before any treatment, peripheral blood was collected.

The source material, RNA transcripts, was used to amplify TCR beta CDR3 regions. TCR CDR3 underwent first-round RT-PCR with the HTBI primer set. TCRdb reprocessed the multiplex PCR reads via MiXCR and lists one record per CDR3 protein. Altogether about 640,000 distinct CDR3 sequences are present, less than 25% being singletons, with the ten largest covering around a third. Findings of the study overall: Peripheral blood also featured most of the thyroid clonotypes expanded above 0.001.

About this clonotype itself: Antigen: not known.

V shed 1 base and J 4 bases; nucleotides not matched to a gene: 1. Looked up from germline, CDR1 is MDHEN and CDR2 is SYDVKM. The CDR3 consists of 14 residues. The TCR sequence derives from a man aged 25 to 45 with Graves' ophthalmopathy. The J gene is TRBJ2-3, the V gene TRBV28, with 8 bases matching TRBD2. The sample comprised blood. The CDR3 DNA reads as TGTGCCAGCAGTTTATTCGGGAGGGCAGATACGCAGTATTTT. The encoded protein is CASSLFGRADTQYF.